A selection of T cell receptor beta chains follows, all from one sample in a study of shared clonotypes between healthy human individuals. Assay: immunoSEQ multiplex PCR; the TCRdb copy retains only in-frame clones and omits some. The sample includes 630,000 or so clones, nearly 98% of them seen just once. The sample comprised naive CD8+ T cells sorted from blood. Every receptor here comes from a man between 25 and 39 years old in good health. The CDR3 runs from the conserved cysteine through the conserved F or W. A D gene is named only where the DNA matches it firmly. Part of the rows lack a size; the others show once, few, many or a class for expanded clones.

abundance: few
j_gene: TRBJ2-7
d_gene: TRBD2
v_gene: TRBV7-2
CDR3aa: CASSFYRTSGNSYEQYF
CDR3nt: TGTGCCAGCAGCTTTTATCGGACTAGCGGGAACTCCTACGAGCAGTACTTC

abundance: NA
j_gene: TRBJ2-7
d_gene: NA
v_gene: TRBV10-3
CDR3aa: CAVKGGSSYEQYF
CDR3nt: TGTGCCGTTAAGGGGGGGTCTTCCTACGAGCAGTACTTC

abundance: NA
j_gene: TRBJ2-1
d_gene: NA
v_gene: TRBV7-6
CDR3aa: CASSLGGSFEQFF
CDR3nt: TGTGCCAGCAGCTTAGGGGGGAGTTTCGAGCAGTTCTTC

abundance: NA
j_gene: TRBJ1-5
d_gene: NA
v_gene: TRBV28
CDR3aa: CASSLVRGYQPQHF
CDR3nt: TGTGCCAGCAGTTTGGTCCGGGGATATCAGCCCCAGCATTTT

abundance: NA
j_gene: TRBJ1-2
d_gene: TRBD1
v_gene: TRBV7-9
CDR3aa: CASTQGQSEGGYTF
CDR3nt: TGTGCCAGCACCCAGGGACAGTCAGAGGGCGGCTACACCTTC

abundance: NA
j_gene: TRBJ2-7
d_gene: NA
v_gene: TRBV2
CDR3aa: CASNGRGTATTYEQYF
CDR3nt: TGTGCCAGCAATGGCCGGGGGACAGCCACCACCTACGAGCAGTACTTC

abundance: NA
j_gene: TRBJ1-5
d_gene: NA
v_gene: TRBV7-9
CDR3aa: CASSSTRGSNQPQHF
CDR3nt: TGTGCCAGCAGCTCCACCAGGGGCAGCAATCAGCCCCAGCATTTT

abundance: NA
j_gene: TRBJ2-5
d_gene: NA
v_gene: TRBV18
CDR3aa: CASSPPGRETQYF
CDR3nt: TGTGCCAGCTCACCACCCGGTAGGGAGACCCAGTACTTC

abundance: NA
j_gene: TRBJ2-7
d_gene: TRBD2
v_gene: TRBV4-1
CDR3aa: CASSLTSGTDIYEQYF
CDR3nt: TGCGCCAGCAGCCTTACTAGCGGCACAGACATTTACGAGCAGTACTTC

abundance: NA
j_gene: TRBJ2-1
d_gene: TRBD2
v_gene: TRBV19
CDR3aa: CASSGLAAVDEQFF
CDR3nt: TGTGCCAGTAGCGGACTAGCGGCCGTTGATGAGCAGTTCTTC

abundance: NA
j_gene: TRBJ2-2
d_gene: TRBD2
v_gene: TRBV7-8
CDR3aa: CASSSLAGGGNTGELFF
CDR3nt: TGTGCCAGCAGCTCCTTAGCGGGAGGGGGGAACACCGGGGAGCTGTTTTTT

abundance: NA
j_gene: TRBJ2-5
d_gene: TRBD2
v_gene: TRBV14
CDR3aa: CASSQEGAGVVETQYF
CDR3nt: TGTGCCAGCAGCCAAGAAGGAGCGGGAGTGGTAGAGACCCAGTACTTC

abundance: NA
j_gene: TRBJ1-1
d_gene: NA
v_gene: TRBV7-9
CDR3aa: CASSLESSGAFF
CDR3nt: TGTGCCAGCAGCTTGGAGTCCTCGGGAGCTTTCTTT

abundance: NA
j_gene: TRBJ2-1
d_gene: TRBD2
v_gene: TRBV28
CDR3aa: CASAEPGLREQFF
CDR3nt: TGTGCCAGCGCAGAGCCGGGACTACGCGAGCAGTTCTTC

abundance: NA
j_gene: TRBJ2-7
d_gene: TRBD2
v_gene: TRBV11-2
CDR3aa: CASSPLGLARPYEQYF
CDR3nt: TGTGCCAGCAGCCCTTTGGGACTAGCGAGACCCTACGAGCAGTACTTC

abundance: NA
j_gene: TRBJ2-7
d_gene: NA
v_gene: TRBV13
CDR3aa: CASSLGGNEQYF
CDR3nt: TGTGCCAGCAGCTTAGGAGGGAACGAGCAGTACTTC

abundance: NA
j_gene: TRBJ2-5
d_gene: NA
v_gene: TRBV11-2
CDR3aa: CASSLGPSSLETQYF
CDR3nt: TGTGCCAGCAGCTTAGGGCCCTCCAGTTTGGAGACCCAGTACTTC

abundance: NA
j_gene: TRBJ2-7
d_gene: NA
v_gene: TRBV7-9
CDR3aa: CASSLTGTYEQYF
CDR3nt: TGTGCCAGCAGCCTGACGGGGACCTACGAGCAGTACTTC

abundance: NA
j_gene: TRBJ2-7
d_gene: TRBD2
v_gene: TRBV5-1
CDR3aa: CASSLALGSGRQSEQYF
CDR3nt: TGCGCCAGCAGCTTGGCCCTTGGTAGCGGGAGACAAAGCGAGCAGTACTTC

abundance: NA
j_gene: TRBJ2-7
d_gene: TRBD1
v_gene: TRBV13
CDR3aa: CASSDRDRGGSYSYEQYF
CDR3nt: TGTGCCAGCAGCGACCGGGACAGGGGAGGATCTTACTCCTACGAGCAGTACTTC

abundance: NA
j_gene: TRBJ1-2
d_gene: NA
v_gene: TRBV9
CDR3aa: CASTPGGANYGYTF
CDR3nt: TGTGCCAGCACCCCAGGCGGGGCTAACTATGGCTACACCTTC

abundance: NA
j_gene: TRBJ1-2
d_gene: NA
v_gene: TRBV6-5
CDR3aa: CASKSSRIYGYTF
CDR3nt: TGTGCCAGCAAGTCTTCGAGGATCTATGGCTACACCTTC

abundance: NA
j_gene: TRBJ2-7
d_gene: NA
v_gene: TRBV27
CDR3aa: CASSSTVSYEQYF
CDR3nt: TGTGCCAGCAGTTCGACGGTCTCCTACGAGCAGTACTTC

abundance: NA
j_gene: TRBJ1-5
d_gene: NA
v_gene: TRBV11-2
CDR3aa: CASSPGWNQPQHF
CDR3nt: TGTGCCAGCAGCCCGGGTTGGAATCAGCCCCAGCATTTT

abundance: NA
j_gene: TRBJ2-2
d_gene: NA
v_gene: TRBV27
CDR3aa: CASSLRWTGELFF
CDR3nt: TGTGCCAGCAGTTTACGTTGGACCGGGGAGCTGTTTTTT

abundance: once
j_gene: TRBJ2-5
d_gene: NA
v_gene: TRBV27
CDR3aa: CASSFAGNTFEETQYF
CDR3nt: TGTGCCAGCAGTTTTGCGGGGAATACTTTCGAAGAGACCCAGTACTTC

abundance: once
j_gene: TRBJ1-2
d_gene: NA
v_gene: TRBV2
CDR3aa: CASPGGRDYGYTF
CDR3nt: TGTGCCAGCCCGGGAGGGCGGGACTATGGCTACACCTTC

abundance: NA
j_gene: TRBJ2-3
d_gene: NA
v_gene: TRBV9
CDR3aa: CASSFGQSLQYF
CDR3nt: TGTGCCAGCAGCTTCGGACAGAGCCTGCAGTATTTT

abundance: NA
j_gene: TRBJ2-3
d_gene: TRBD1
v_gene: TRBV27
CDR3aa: CASSWGTGVTDTQYF
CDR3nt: TGTGCCAGCAGTTGGGGGACAGGAGTGACAGATACGCAGTATTTT

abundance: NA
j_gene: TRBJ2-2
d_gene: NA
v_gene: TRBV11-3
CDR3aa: CASSLGKFGMGELFF
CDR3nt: TGTGCCAGCAGCTTAGGGAAGTTCGGTATGGGGGAGCTGTTTTTT

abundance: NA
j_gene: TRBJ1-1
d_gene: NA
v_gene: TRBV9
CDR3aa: CASSVGSVMNTEAFF
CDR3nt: TGTGCCAGCAGCGTGGGGAGCGTCATGAACACTGAAGCTTTCTTT

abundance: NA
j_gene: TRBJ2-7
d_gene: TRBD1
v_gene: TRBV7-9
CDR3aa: CASSLRQGGYNEQYF
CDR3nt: TGTGCCAGCAGCTTACGACAGGGCGGTTATAACGAGCAGTACTTC

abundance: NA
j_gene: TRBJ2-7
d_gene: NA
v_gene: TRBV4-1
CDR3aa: CASSQPSDSYEQYF
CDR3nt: TGCGCCAGCAGCCAACCATCTGACAGCTACGAGCAGTACTTC

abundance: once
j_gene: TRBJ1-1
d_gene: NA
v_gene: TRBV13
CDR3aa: CASSLDEGYTEAFF
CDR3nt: TGTGCCAGCAGCTTAGATGAGGGTTACACTGAAGCTTTCTTT

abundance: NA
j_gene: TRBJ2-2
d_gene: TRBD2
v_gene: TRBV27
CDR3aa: CASSPGTSGTGELFF
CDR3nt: TGTGCCAGCAGCCCCGGGACTAGCGGAACCGGGGAGCTGTTTTTT

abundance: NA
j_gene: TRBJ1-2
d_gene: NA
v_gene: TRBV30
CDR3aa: CAWSAQWGRDLRKGYTF
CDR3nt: TGTGCCTGGAGTGCCCAATGGGGCCGGGACCTAAGAAAGGGCTACACCTTC

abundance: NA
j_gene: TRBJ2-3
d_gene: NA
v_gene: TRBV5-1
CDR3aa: CASSLGNPRPYTDTQYF
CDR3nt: TGCGCCAGCAGCTTGGGAAATCCCCGACCTTATACAGATACGCAGTATTTT

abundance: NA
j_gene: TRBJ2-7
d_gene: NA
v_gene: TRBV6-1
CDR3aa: CATRYTMIYEQYF
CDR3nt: TGTGCCACCAGATATACCATGATCTACGAGCAGTACTTC

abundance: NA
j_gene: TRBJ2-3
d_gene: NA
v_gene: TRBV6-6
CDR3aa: CASSYGESTDTQYF
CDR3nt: TGTGCCAGCAGTTACGGGGAGAGCACAGATACGCAGTATTTT

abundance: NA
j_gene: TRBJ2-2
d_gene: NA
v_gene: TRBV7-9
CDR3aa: CASSDELHTGELFF
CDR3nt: TGTGCCAGCAGCGACGAGCTGCACACCGGGGAGCTGTTTTTT

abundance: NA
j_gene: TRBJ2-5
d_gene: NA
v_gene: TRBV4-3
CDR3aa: CASSQDHLASGETQYF
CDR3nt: TGCGCCAGCAGCCAAGATCACCTAGCGAGTGGAGAGACCCAGTACTTC

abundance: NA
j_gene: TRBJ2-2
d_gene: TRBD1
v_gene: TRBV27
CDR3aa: CASSSPTGLHTGELFF
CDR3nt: TGTGCCAGCAGTTCCCCGACAGGGTTACACACCGGGGAGCTGTTTTTT

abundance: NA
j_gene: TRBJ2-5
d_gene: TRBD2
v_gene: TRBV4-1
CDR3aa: CASSQALAGGRETQYF
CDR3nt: TGCGCCAGCAGCCAGGCCCTAGCGGGAGGGCGAGAGACCCAGTACTTC